One and the same sample provided the 20 T cell receptor beta chains below, sequenced in a study of cytomegalovirus exposure and HLA in healthy donors. It was with 60 Vbeta and 13 Jbeta primers that the PCR ran. Profiling relied on immunoSEQ multiplex PCR, and the TCRdb table lists in-frame clones only, not all of them. Of around 120,000 clones in the sample, roughly two thirds were seen once. The sequenced sample was PBMCs. The receptors derive from a man aged 30-40 years in good health and CMV-seropositive.

V usage is TRBV5-1 and J usage is TRBJ2-5; 9 bases line up with TRBD2. The J segment lost 5 bases and the V segment lost 0 bases, leaving 11 bases of the junction unmatched. From germline, CDR1 is SGHRS and CDR2 YFSETQ. The CDR3 sequence is 17 residues long. CDR3 amino acids: CASSLELSGGSVETQYF. CDR3 DNA sequence: TGCGCCAGCAGCTTGGAACTGAGCGGGGGGAGCGTCGAGACCCAGTACTTC.

This clone was recorded a few times. The chain joins TRBV5-1 to TRBJ1-2, with D uncertain. This CDR3 is 15 amino acids long. V lost 8 bases and J 0 bases, leaving 17 bases between the germline ends. Germline CDR1 reads SGHRS; CDR2 reads YFSETQ. The CDR3 spells CASKEDRTPNYGYTF. Written as DNA, the CDR3 is TGCGCCAGTAAGGAGGACCGAACTCCTAACTATGGCTACACCTTC.

This clone was observed a handful of times. The junction differs from germline at one of its ends, possibly a read error. The chain couples TRBV7-9 to TRBJ1-1, with TRBD1 matching 7 bases. The CDR3 runs 17 residues. Germline V gene lookup returns CDR1 SEHNR and CDR2 FQNEAQ (reference sequence). The CDR3 loop reads CSSSPRTGLAMNTEAFF. CDR3 sequence (DNA): TGTTCCAGCAGCCCTCGGACAGGCCTTGCAATGAACACTGAAGCTTTCTTT.

V and J are TRBV5-4 and TRBJ1-2, with 8 bases fitting TRBD1. The CDR3 is 14 residues long. In germline, CDR1 is SGHNT, CDR2 YYREEE (reference sequence). J was trimmed by 2 bases and V by 0 bases; bases with no gene match: 0. The CDR3 region is CASSLDRGNYGYTF. The CDR3 nucleotides read TGTGCCAGCAGCTTGGACAGGGGGAACTATGGCTACACCTTC.

This sequence joins TRBV19 and TRBJ2-4; 9 bases are a match to TRBD1. This CDR3 contains 15 residues. V gave up 5 bases and J gave up 3 bases; unmatched junction bases: 5. CDR1 is LNHDA, CDR2 SQIVND, per germline (reference sequence). CDR3 sequence (DNA): TGTGCCAGTAGTCTTGAGGGACAGGGCAAAAACATTCAGTACTTC. Translating it yields CASSLEGQGKNIQYF.

This clone turned up a few times. The genes are TRBV6-5 and TRBJ1-1; D call uncertain. V lost 10 bases and J lost 0, with 9 bases in between. Germline lookup yields CDR1 MNHEY and CDR2 SVGAGI. CDR3 length: 12 amino acids. The CDR3 DNA reads TGTGCCACCCGACATTTGAACACTGAAGCTTTCTTT. It encodes CATRHLNTEAFF.

The V call is TRBV2, the J call TRBJ2-3, with a weak D call TRBD2 (7 bases). CDR1 is SNHLY, CDR2 FYNNEI, per germline. V shed 3 bases and J shed 7 bases, with 14 bases lying between them. This CDR3 comprises 14 residues. This chain's CDR3 is CASSDPKGGNTQYF. The CDR3 DNA sequence: TGTGCCAGCAGTGATCCAAAGGGGGGGAATACGCAGTATTTT. The entire variable domain, with the rest obtained from reference TRBV2 and TRBJ2-3, is as follows: EPEVTQTPSHQVTQMGQEVILRCVPISNHLYFYWYRQILGQKVEFLVSFYNNEISEKSEIFDDQFSVERPDGSNFTLKIRSTKLEDSAMYFCASSDPKGGNTQYFGPGTRLTVL.

The chain links TRBV10-2 to TRBJ2-2; 7 bases line up with TRBD1. Germline V gene sequence: CDR1 WSHSY, CDR2 SAAADI. This CDR3 spans 15 amino acids. The V gene end was trimmed by 7 bases and the J gene end by 4 bases; junction bases not matched to a gene: 9. The CDR3 DNA follows: TGCGCCAGCACAAACAGGGGCCGTGGCACCGGGGAGCTGTTTTTT. Protein: CASTNRGRGTGELFF.

About this clone: Distinct nucleotide sequences in the sample also encode this CDR3. The chain is built from TRBV19 and TRBJ2-5; a weak D match, TRBD1 (5 bases). V was clipped by 3 bases and J by 5 bases, with 10 bases between them. The CDR3 spans 13 residues. Germline loops: CDR1 LNHDA, CDR2 SQIVND (reference sequence). The CDR3 reads CASSIAGWETQYF. Here the CDR3 DNA reads TGTGCCAGTAGTATTGCAGGGTGGGAGACCCAGTACTTC.

The chain recombines TRBV5-1 with TRBJ2-7, with 11 nucleotides matching TRBD1. The CDR3 totals 18 residues. V gave up 3 bases and J gave up 7 bases; unmatched junction bases: 18. Germline lookup yields CDR1 SGHRS and CDR2 YFSETQ. CDR3 amino acids: CASSSYPRDRGVPREQYF. In nucleotides, the CDR3 is TGCGCCAGCAGCTCCTACCCCCGGGACAGGGGGGTTCCGAGAGAGCAGTACTTC.

The gene calls are TRBV5-1 and TRBJ2-7; 11 nucleotides agree with TRBD2. The CDR3 contains 15 residues. The germline V gene encodes CDR1 SGHRS and CDR2 YFSETQ. The junction had 2 bases not matched to a gene; V was cut back by 2 bases and J by 1 base. The CDR3 protein is CASSLLAGESYEQYF. The CDR3 DNA reads as TGCGCCAGCAGCTTACTAGCGGGGGAATCCTACGAGCAGTACTTC.

The V and J genes are TRBV28 and TRBJ2-1, with 10 nucleotides matching TRBD2. The V segment lost 5 bases and the J segment 8 bases; nucleotides outside the gene matches: 9. Germline CDR1 MDHEN, CDR2 SYDVKM. This CDR3 comprises 15 residues. CDR3 in amino acids: CASSTPSGRVYEQFF. The CDR3 nucleotides are TGTGCCAGCAGTACCCCCAGCGGGAGGGTCTATGAGCAGTTCTTC.

This chain uses TRBV21-1 with TRBJ1-1; the D call in the table, TRBD1, was not verified against the DNA. TRBV21-1 is marked as a pseudogene. CDR3 length equals 20 residues. CDR3 nucleotide sequence: TGTGCCAGCAGCAAAACGGGTGAAGGGGGACAGGGGGCGCGGAACACTGAAGCTTTCTTT. Its translation is CASSKTGEGGQGARNTEAFF.

The chain is built from TRBV5-1 and TRBJ2-5; possibly TRBD2 for D (6 bases). With the DNA end fitting TRBJ2-7 better, the J assignment may be wrong. Germline V CDR1 and CDR2: SGHRS, YFSETQ. There are 17 residues in the CDR3. In DNA form, the CDR3 reads TGCGCCAGCAGCTTTGGCCCTCTTGGCGGGAACTCCTACGAGCAGTACTTC. Translated: CASSFGPLGGNSYEQYF.

A few counts support this clone. The genes are TRBV28 and TRBJ1-5; no firm D call. CDR1 is MDHEN, CDR2 SYDVKM, per germline. CDR3 size: 14 residues. Trimming removed 2 bases from V and 4 bases from J, with 9 bases in between. The chain's CDR3 is CASSLAISNQPQHF. The CDR3 DNA sequence: TGTGCCAGCAGTTTAGCTATATCAAATCAGCCCCAGCATTTT. The full variable domain, rest sourced from reference TRBV28 and TRBJ1-5, is DVKVTQSSRYLVKRTGEKVFLECVQDMDHENMFWYRQDPGLGLRLIYFSYDVKMKEKGDIPEGYSVSREKKERFSLILESASTNQTSMYLCASSLAISNQPQHFGDGTRLSIL.

The V and J genes are TRBV15 and TRBJ2-3; D is uncertain. Germline V gives CDR1 LNHNV, CDR2 YYDKDF (reference sequence). This CDR3 has 13 residues. V was trimmed by 4 bases and J by 3 bases, leaving 8 bases between them. The CDR3 DNA reads as TGTGCCACCAGCATACAGAATACAGATACGCAGTATTTT. Amino acid sequence: CATSIQNTDTQYF.

The chain recombines TRBV11-3 with TRBJ2-1; the D gene is possibly TRBD2 (5 bases). From germline, CDR1 is SGHNT and CDR2 YENEEA. This CDR3 is 14 amino acids long. Between the trimmed V and J ends, which lost 4 bases and 10 bases, there was a span of 17 bases. The CDR3 DNA sequence: TGTGCCAGCAGCTCGAGCGGCTTCCCTCGAGAGCAGTTCTTC. Translating gives CASSSSGFPREQFF.

The chain has TRBV29-1 and TRBJ2-3; TRBD2 matches 11 bases. V shed 1 base and J 3 bases; nucleotides not matched to a gene: 0. Germline V gene data show CDR1 as SQVTM and CDR2 as ANQGSEA. The CDR3 runs to 14 residues. The DNA of the CDR3 is TGCAGCGTTGAAGGACTAGCGGGAACAGATACGCAGTATTTT. Translated, it gives CSVEGLAGTDTQYF.

This sequence joins TRBV5-4 and TRBJ2-2, with D maybe TRBD1 (5 bases). The CDR3 has 15 amino acids. Germline CDR1 reads SGHNT; CDR2 reads YYREEE (reference sequence). V was shortened by 2 bases and J by 5 bases, with 13 bases between the two germline ends. Here the CDR3 reads CASSFGQGGTGELFF. The CDR3 nucleotides are TGTGCCAGCAGCTTTGGGCAGGGTGGGACCGGGGAGCTGTTTTTT.

V and J are TRBV18 and TRBJ2-3; 9 bases line up with TRBD2. V shed 2 bases, J shed 9 bases, and the junction held 12 bases outside the gene matches. The CDR3 consists of 16 residues. Germline V lookup: CDR1 KGHSH, CDR2 LQKENI. The CDR3 reads CASSPTRGGGSSTQYF. CDR3 in DNA: TGTGCCAGCTCACCAACACGCGGGGGGGGCAGTTCAACGCAGTATTTT. The full variable domain, its missing parts supplied by reference TRBV18 and TRBJ2-3, is NAGVMQNPRHLVRRRGQEARLRCSPMKGHSHVYWYRQLPEEGLKFMVYLQKENIIDESGMPKERFSAEFPKEGPSILRIQQVVRGDSAAYFCASSPTRGGGSSTQYFGPGTRLTVL.